The T cell receptor beta chain under discussion was sequenced for a study of blood T cell repertoires in COVID-19. Looking at the study overall: PBMCs, B-cell-depleted T cells, or T cells provided the cDNA or gDNA that made up the material.

Individuals drawn from approximately 26 US areas were about 18 to 90 years old. Clinical history reported by participants formed the basis on which cohorts were assigned. The CDR3 totals 12 residues. The germline V gene encodes CDR1 SGHAT and CDR2 FQNNGV. In the authors' workflow: Nucleated cell counts were estimated from reference gene primer amplification. Profiling relied on immunoSEQ multiplex PCR, and the TCRdb table lists in-frame clones only, not all of them. From that table come the V and J calls and clone size; the DNA was used to work out D and trimming. This sample has fewer than 500,000 clones, with 88% found just once.

Sequenced sample: PBMCs or T cells enriched from blood (not recorded which). This TCR was recovered from a woman under 40 with acute COVID-19. The gene calls are TRBV11-2 and TRBJ1-4; D perhaps matches TRBD1 (5 bases). The CDR3 here is CATGVGREKLFF. DNA of the CDR3: TGTGCTACGGGGGTGGGTAGAGAAAAACTGTTTTTT.